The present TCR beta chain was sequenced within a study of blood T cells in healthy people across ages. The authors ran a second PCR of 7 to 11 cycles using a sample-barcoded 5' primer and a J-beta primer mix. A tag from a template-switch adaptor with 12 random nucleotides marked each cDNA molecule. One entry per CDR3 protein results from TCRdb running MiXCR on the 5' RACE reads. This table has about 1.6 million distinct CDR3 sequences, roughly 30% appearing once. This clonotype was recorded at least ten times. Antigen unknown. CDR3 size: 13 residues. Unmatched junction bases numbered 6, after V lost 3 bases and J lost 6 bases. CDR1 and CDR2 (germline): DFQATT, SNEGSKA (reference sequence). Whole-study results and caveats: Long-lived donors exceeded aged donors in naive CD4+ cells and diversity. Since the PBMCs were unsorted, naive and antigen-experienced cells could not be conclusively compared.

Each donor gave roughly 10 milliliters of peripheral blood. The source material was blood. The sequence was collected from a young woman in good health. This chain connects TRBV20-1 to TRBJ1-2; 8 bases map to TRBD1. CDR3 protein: CSASQGARDGYTF. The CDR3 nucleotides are TGCAGTGCTAGTCAGGGGGCGCGTGATGGCTACACCTTC.